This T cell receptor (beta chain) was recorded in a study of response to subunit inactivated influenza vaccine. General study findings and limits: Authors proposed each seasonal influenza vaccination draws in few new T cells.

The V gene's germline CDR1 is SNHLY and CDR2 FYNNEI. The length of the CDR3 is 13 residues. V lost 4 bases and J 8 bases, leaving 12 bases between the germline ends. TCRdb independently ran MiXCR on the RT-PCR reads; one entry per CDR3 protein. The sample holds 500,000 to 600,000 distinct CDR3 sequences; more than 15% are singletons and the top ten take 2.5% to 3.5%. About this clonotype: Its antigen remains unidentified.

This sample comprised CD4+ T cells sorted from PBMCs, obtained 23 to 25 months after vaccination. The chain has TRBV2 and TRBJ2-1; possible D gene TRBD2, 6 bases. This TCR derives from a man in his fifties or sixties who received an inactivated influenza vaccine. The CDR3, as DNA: TGTGCCAGCAGTGTGGAGACTAGATATGAGCAGTTCTTC. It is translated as CASSVETRYEQFF.